This TCR beta chain was captured by sequencing in a study of cytomegalovirus exposure and HLA in healthy donors. The PCR made use of 60 Vbeta and 13 Jbeta primers. Here immunoSEQ multiplex PCR was the method, and the copy in TCRdb shows in-frame clones only, minus some. The sample includes tens of thousands of clones, roughly two thirds seen only once; the top ten take roughly 16%. Remarks on this clone: Its cognate antigen is unknown. Other DNA sequences in this specimen translate into the identical CDR3.

The ends were cut back, 2 bases at V and 5 bases at J, with 8 bases in the middle. The CDR3 totals 13 residues. The germline CDR1 and CDR2 sequences are SGHKS and YYEKEE (reference sequence). Whole-study findings and limits: Diagnosis of cytomegalovirus status made by the classifier reportedly showed high specificity and sensitivity. There were several of the most significant clusters that appeared linked to common viral pathogens in a later analysis.

The sequence derives from a woman aged 50 to 60 in good health and CMV-seropositive. The sequenced sample was PBMCs. The J gene is TRBJ1-5, the V gene TRBV5-5; D might be TRBD1 (6 bases). The CDR3, as DNA: TGTGCCAGCAGCTTAGCAGGGGATCAGCCCCAGCATTTT. It specifies CASSLAGDQPQHF.